One sample yielded the 27 T cell receptor beta chains listed below, sequenced in a study of response to subunit inactivated influenza vaccine. Using its own MiXCR run on the RT-PCR reads, TCRdb lists one record per CDR3 protein. In the table there are fewer than 200,000 distinct CDR3 sequences, nearly 9.5% of which are singletons. Sequencing was performed on non-naive T cells sorted from PBMCs, taken on the day of vaccination. These receptor sequences come from a man between 45 and 60 years old who received an inactivated influenza vaccine.

The chain combines TRBV11-2 with TRBJ2-3; 7 bases line up with TRBD1. CDR3 length: 18 amino acids. V shed 8 bases, J shed 3 bases, and the junction held 20 bases outside the gene matches. Germline values: CDR1 SGHAT, CDR2 FQNNGV. The CDR3 DNA reads as TGTGCCAGCGCTAGGGGGCGAGGCACGGTCCTACCGACAGATACGCAGTATTTT. Translated: CASARGRGTVLPTDTQYF.

V usage is TRBV14 and J usage is TRBJ1-1, with 7 bases aligning to TRBD1. Germline CDR1 reads SGHDN; CDR2 reads FVKESK. This CDR3 has 15 residues. After removal of 3 bases from V and 1 base from J, the junction contained 5 bases not matched to a gene. The DNA for the CDR3 is TGTGCCAGCAGCCACACAGGGGACCCGAACACTGAAGCTTTCTTT. Its protein product is CASSHTGDPNTEAFF.

A few counts support this clonotype. The genes are TRBV20-1 and TRBJ2-1; TRBD2 matches at 13 bases. The CDR3 extends over 17 amino acids. V lost 3 bases, J lost 2 bases, and 7 bases stayed unmatched. From germline, CDR1 is DFQATT and CDR2 SNEGSKA (reference sequence). The CDR3 DNA reads as TGCAGTGCTAGGAGACTAGCGGGAGGTGGAACCTACAATGAGCAGTTCTTC. Its translation: CSARRLAGGGTYNEQFF.

The J gene is TRBJ2-4, the V gene TRBV20-1; no definite D call. V was trimmed by 5 bases and J by 1 base, leaving 15 bases between them. CDR1 is DFQATT and CDR2 is SNEGSKA in the germline V gene (reference sequence). CDR3 size: 15 residues. Here the CDR3 reads CSAPPQGSAKNIQYF. In DNA form, the CDR3 reads TGCAGTGCTCCCCCCCAAGGGTCGGCCAAAAACATTCAGTACTTC.

This clonotype showed up many times. V is TRBV12-3 or TRBV12-4 and J is TRBJ2-2, with 8 bases matching TRBD2. This CDR3 spans 15 amino acids. V was pared by 7 bases and J by 7 bases, with 11 bases of the junction left unmatched. CDR3 DNA: TGTGCCAGCACCCCGGGACTAGGCGCTTTCGGGGAGCTGTTTTTT. Translation: CASTPGLGAFGELFF.

This clonotype was counted ten times or more. The J gene is TRBJ2-7, the V gene TRBV5-1; 8 bases are shared with TRBD1. The germline V gene has CDR1 SGHRS and CDR2 YFSETQ. The CDR3 sequence is 16 residues long. The ends lost 0 bases at V and 0 bases at J; junction bases unmatched: 5. CDR3 loop: CASSLGGTGSSYEQYF. The CDR3 DNA follows: TGCGCCAGCAGCTTGGGGGGGACAGGCAGCTCCTACGAGCAGTACTTC.

A few counts support this clonotype. The chain joins TRBV20-1 to TRBJ2-3; either TRBD1 or TRBD2 may fit D (6 bases each). This CDR3 comprises 15 residues. CDR1 and CDR2 from the germline V gene are DFQATT and SNEGSKA (reference sequence). V was pared by 7 bases and J by 3 bases, with 20 bases between. CDR3 nucleotide sequence: TGCAGTGTGGGGGACACCACCGGAGGGACAGATACGCAGTATTTT. Translating gives CSVGDTTGGTDTQYF.

This clonotype was detected many times. The V gene is TRBV12-3 or TRBV12-4, the J gene TRBJ2-1; perhaps TRBD2 as D (5 bases). V lost 3 bases to trimming and J lost 7 bases, with 13 bases between them. This CDR3 comprises 14 residues. The CDR3 region is CASSFAGVGNEQFF. In nucleotides, the CDR3 is TGTGCCAGCAGTTTTGCCGGGGTGGGTAATGAGCAGTTCTTC.

This clonotype was counted at least ten times. The gene calls are TRBV30 and TRBJ1-6; a possible D gene is TRBD1 (5 bases). The CDR3 consists of 14 residues. Trimming pared 3 bases from V and 13 bases from J, leaving 19 bases between. Per germline, CDR1 GTSNPN and CDR2 SVGIG (reference sequence). The CDR3 here is CAWRSGRMGAPLHF. The CDR3 DNA reads as TGTGCCTGGAGGTCGGGACGGATGGGAGCGCCCCTCCACTTT. Looking up the rest from reference TRBV30 and TRBJ1-6 gives the full variable domain: SQTIHQWPATLVQPVGSPLSLECTVEGTSNPNLYWYRQAAGRGLQLLFYSVGIGQISSEVPQNLSASRPQDRQFILSSKKLLLSDSGFYLCAWRSGRMGAPLHFGNGTRLTVT.

This clonotype was picked up many times. V is TRBV5-1 and J is TRBJ2-7, with unresolved D. In germline, CDR1 is SGHRS, CDR2 YFSETQ. Trimming took 3 bases from V and 7 from J, leaving 11 bases between them. The CDR3 extends over 12 amino acids. The CDR3 region has the DNA TGCGCCAGCAGCTACTTGATGGGGGAGCAGTACTTC. Amino acids: CASSYLMGEQYF.

This sequence joins TRBV5-6 and TRBJ1-2, with 7 positions matching TRBD1. CDR1 is SGHDT and CDR2 is YYEEEE in the germline V gene. The CDR3 loop spans 15 amino acids. V lost 4 bases and J lost 13; bases outside the gene matches: 19. The CDR3 is CASSPVWGQTSTGTF. In nucleotides, the CDR3 is TGTGCCAGCAGCCCGGTGTGGGGACAGACCTCTACAGGCACCTTC.

This chain links TRBV28 with TRBJ2-1, with a tentative D call TRBD1 (5 bases). V was shortened by 3 bases and J by 3 bases, with 18 bases between the two germline ends. Germline assignment: CDR1 MDHEN and CDR2 SYDVKM. The CDR3 has 17 residues. The CDR3 region has the DNA TGTGCCAGCAGTTTCGCGGCAGACAGAATTTACTACAATGAGCAGTTCTTC. Encoded protein: CASSFAADRIYYNEQFF.

This clonotype was recorded a few times. This chain joins TRBV20-1 and TRBJ2-7, with D possibly called TRBD1 or TRBD2 (5 bases each). The V end was cut by 0 bases, the J end by 0 bases, with 15 bases between. The CDR3 consists of 16 residues. Germline V gives CDR1 DFQATT, CDR2 SNEGSKA (reference sequence). The CDR3 nucleotides read TGCAGTGCTAGAGATCCCCTACGGGGCTCCTCCTACGAGCAGTACTTC. Residues: CSARDPLRGSSYEQYF.

The chain uses TRBV7-8 and TRBJ2-5; D gene uncertain. Trimming cost V 2 bases and J 5 bases, with 9 bases left between them. Germline values: CDR1 SGHVS, CDR2 FQNEAQ. This CDR3 is 13 amino acids long. The CDR3 bases are TGTGCCAGCAGCTTAAGACATGTGGAGACCCAGTACTTC. Protein: CASSLRHVETQYF.

This chain connects TRBV28 to TRBJ2-2; maybe TRBD1 (6 bases). The V end lost 7 bases, the J end lost 4 bases, and 13 bases lay between the germline ends. CDR3 length: 14 amino acids. Germline assignment: CDR1 MDHEN and CDR2 SYDVKM. The CDR3 sequence: CASNPGHTTGELFF. DNA for the CDR3: TGTGCCAGCAATCCGGGACACACCACCGGGGAGCTGTTTTTT. Full variable domain (missing parts from reference TRBV28 and TRBJ2-2): DVKVTQSSRYLVKRTGEKVFLECVQDMDHENMFWYRQDPGLGLRLIYFSYDVKMKEKGDIPEGYSVSREKKERFSLILESASTNQTSMYLCASNPGHTTGELFFGEGSRLTVL.

Only a few counts were recorded for this clonotype. The chain recombines TRBV11-3 with TRBJ2-7; tentative D call: TRBD2 (5 bases). Germline-derived CDR1 and CDR2 are SGHNT and YENEEA. Trimming left V 5 bases short and J 6 bases short, with 11 bases between. The CDR3 has 12 residues. The CDR3 protein is CASSAEGLEQYF. CDR3 sequence (DNA): TGTGCCAGCAGCGCAGAGGGCCTCGAGCAGTACTTC.

The gene calls are TRBV4-2 and TRBJ2-4, with D possibly matching TRBD2 (5 bases). The V end lost 7 bases, the J end lost 0 bases, and 13 bases lay between the germline ends. This CDR3 region has 15 residues. The germline gives CDR1 LGHNA, CDR2 YNFKEQ. The CDR3 DNA is TGTGCCAGCACCCCCAAGGACTCAGCCAAAAACATTCAGTACTTC. Residues: CASTPKDSAKNIQYF.

This clonotype was observed at least ten times. The chain has TRBV4-1 and TRBJ1-5, with unresolved D. The CDR3 is made up of 14 amino acids. The germline CDR1 and CDR2 sequences are MGHRA and YSYEKL. V lost 0 bases, J lost 3 bases, and 6 bases lay in between. The CDR3 bases are TGCGCCAGCAGCCAAGAAAATGCCAATCAGCCCCAGCATTTT. The encoded protein is CASSQENANQPQHF.

CDR3 in DNA: TGCGCCAGCAGCCCGGGCGGATTTAGAGATACGCAGTATTTT. This gives the protein CASSPGGFRDTQYF. The V call is TRBV5-1, the J call TRBJ2-3; no reliable D call. Trimming left V 4 bases short and J 5 bases short, with 14 bases between. CDR3 length equals 14 residues. Germline V lookup: CDR1 SGHRS, CDR2 YFSETQ.

The V and J genes are TRBV30 and TRBJ1-4; 8 bases line up with TRBD1. J gave up 8 bases and V 2 bases, and 7 bases lay outside the gene matches. Germline loops: CDR1 GTSNPN, CDR2 SVGIG (reference sequence). The CDR3 totals 14 residues. As DNA, the CDR3 is TGTGCCTGGAGTAGTCTTGGGACAGGAGAAAAACTGTTTTTT. This translates into CAWSSLGTGEKLFF.

The genes are TRBV14 and TRBJ2-6, with no clear D. The germline V gene encodes CDR1 SGHDN and CDR2 FVKESK. This CDR3 is built from 13 residues. V was shortened by 1 base and J by 4 bases, with 2 bases between the two germline ends. CDR3 sequence: CASSQVGANVLTF. CDR3 bases: TGTGCCAGCAGCCAAGTCGGGGCCAACGTCCTGACTTTC.

The chain joins TRBV19 to TRBJ1-5; 10 bases agree with TRBD1. Germline V gene data show CDR1 as LNHDA and CDR2 as SQIVND (reference sequence). This CDR3 comprises 15 residues. V dropped 1 base and J dropped 7; count of bases not matched to a gene: 4. DNA of the CDR3: TGTGCCAGTAGTATAGGGGACAGGGGAACGCAGCCCCAGCATTTT. This codes for CASSIGDRGTQPQHF.

This clonotype was found many times. This chain links TRBV7-9 with TRBJ1-2; D is possibly TRBD1 (6 bases). Germline lookup yields CDR1 SEHNR and CDR2 FQNEAQ (reference sequence). The CDR3 runs 13 residues. With 6 bases removed from V and 8 bases from J, the gap between germline ends came to 16 bases. The CDR3 DNA is TGTGCCAGCAGTCTCGGACAGACCTCGGGCTACACCTTC. Its protein product is CASSLGQTSGYTF.

This clonotype was found many times. The chain combines TRBV5-1 with TRBJ2-5, with 10 bases lining up with TRBD1. J was trimmed by 2 bases and V by 2 bases; bases with no gene match: 15. The CDR3 runs 19 residues. Germline CDR1 and CDR2: SGHRS and YFSETQ. The CDR3 is CASSLAPGTGVRSQETQYF. CDR3 coding DNA: TGCGCCAGCAGCTTAGCCCCCGGGACAGGGGTTAGGTCTCAAGAGACCCAGTACTTC.

The sample holds many counts of this clonotype. The chain recombines TRBV15 with TRBJ1-4; a weak D match, TRBD1 (5 bases). Trimming stripped 1 base from V and 4 bases from J, with 10 bases between. This CDR3 comprises 15 residues. The germline V gene encodes CDR1 LNHNV and CDR2 YYDKDF (reference sequence). CDR3 DNA: TGTGCCACCAGCAGAGGGACAATAAATAATGAAAAACTGTTTTTT. This encodes CATSRGTINNEKLFF. Filled out from reference TRBV15 and TRBJ1-4, the complete variable domain reads DAMVIQNPRYQVTQFGKPVTLSCSQTLNHNVMYWYQQKSSQAPKLLFHYYDKDFNNEADTPDNFQSRRPNTSFCFLDIRSPGLGDTAMYLCATSRGTINNEKLFFGSGTQLSVL.

This clonotype was detected a few times. The rearrangement uses TRBV4-1 and TRBJ2-7, with a weak D call TRBD1 (5 bases). Trimming stripped 1 base from V and 6 bases from J, with 16 bases between. Germline loops: CDR1 MGHRA, CDR2 YSYEKL. The CDR3 spans 15 residues. The CDR3 region has the DNA TGCGCCAGCAGCCAAGTTGGCAGGGAATTATTCGAGCAGTACTTC. Its protein is CASSQVGRELFEQYF.

Many counts were recorded for this clonotype. The rearrangement joins TRBV20-1 to TRBJ2-7, with 10 positions matching TRBD2. J was trimmed by 0 bases and V by 5 bases; bases with no gene match: 7. From germline, CDR1 is DFQATT and CDR2 SNEGSKA (reference sequence). CDR3 length: 15 amino acids. The CDR3 spells CSAAGLAVSSYEQYF. The CDR3 nucleotides are TGCAGTGCTGCTGGACTAGCGGTGAGCTCCTACGAGCAGTACTTC.